The 22 T cell receptor beta chains in this list originate from one sample, sequenced in a study of blood T cell repertoires in COVID-19. The table came from immunoSEQ multiplex PCR; TCRdb's copy has only in-frame clones and leaves some out. This table has roughly 60,000 clones, about 80% appearing once. Sample: peripheral blood. The receptors originated from a man at least 80 years old with COVID-19, enrolled during active disease.

The V gene is TRBV30, the J gene TRBJ1-1, with 7 bases lining up with TRBD1. The CDR3 spans 12 residues. The ends lost 5 bases at V and 10 bases at J; junction bases unmatched: 10. Per germline, CDR1 GTSNPN and CDR2 SVGIG (reference sequence). CDR3 DNA sequence: TGTGCCTGGCTTAGGGACAGCTCCCGAGCTTTCTTT. Translation: CAWLRDSSRAFF.

The chain links TRBV24-1 to TRBJ2-3; 16 nucleotides agree with TRBD2. J was trimmed by 1 base and V by 3 bases; bases with no gene match: 9. The CDR3 sequence is 20 residues long. Germline CDR1 KGHDR, CDR2 SFDVKD. The CDR3 nucleotides read TGTGCCACCAGTGATCAACCGGGACTAGCGGGGGGGTATGGCACAGATACGCAGTATTTT. Its protein product is CATSDQPGLAGGYGTDTQYF.

This sequence joins TRBV27 and TRBJ1-4, with TRBD1 matching over 8 bases. V trimming: 5 bases; J trimming: 8 bases; junction bases outside the gene matches: 10. Germline CDR1 and CDR2: MNHEY and SMNVEV (reference sequence). The CDR3 covers 15 residues. The CDR3 spells CASSPLQGGREKLFF. DNA for the CDR3: TGTGCCAGCAGTCCCCTACAGGGGGGGAGGGAAAAACTGTTTTTT.

This clone was seen a handful of times. This rearrangement joins TRBV27 to TRBJ2-1, with 14 bases identical to TRBD2. The length of the CDR3 is 19 residues. CDR1 and CDR2 (germline): MNHEY, SMNVEV (reference sequence). V was clipped by 5 bases and J by 1 base; unmatched bases: 10. CDR3 loop: CASSPGTSGSIGSYNEQFF. CDR3 coding DNA: TGTGCCAGCAGTCCAGGGACTAGCGGGAGTATAGGGTCCTACAATGAGCAGTTCTTC.

The rearrangement uses TRBV30 and TRBJ1-5; D call uncertain. The CDR3 is 12 residues long. The V and J ends lost 1 base and 4 bases respectively, with 5 bases between them. Germline CDR1 and CDR2: GTSNPN and SVGIG (reference sequence). DNA of the CDR3: TGTGCCTGGAGTGGTAGAAATCAGCCCCAGCATTTT. Residues: CAWSGRNQPQHF.

The rearrangement links TRBV6-5 to TRBJ1-2; D not certain. The CDR3 spans 14 residues. CDR1 and CDR2 (germline): MNHEY, SVGAGI. V gave up 5 bases and J gave up 4 bases, with 14 bases separating them. Here the CDR3 reads CASSREVQGYGYTF. CDR3 DNA sequence: TGTGCCAGCAGTCGGGAGGTCCAAGGCTATGGCTACACCTTC.

The V gene is TRBV3-1 (or the pseudogene TRBV3-2), the J gene TRBJ2-1; 11 bases map to TRBD2. Losses at the gene ends were 4 bases for V and 0 bases for J; bases not matched to a gene: 8. Germline V gives CDR1 LGHDT, CDR2 YNNKEL (reference sequence). This CDR3 spans 18 amino acids. CDR3 region: CASSPRLAGFHSYNEQFF. The CDR3, as DNA: TGTGCCAGCAGCCCTCGACTAGCGGGATTTCACTCCTACAATGAGCAGTTCTTC.

Only one count was recorded for this clone. The rearrangement uses TRBV19 and TRBJ1-1, with no clear D. V was cut by 5 bases and J by 1 base, with 11 bases left in between. Germline V CDR1 and CDR2: LNHDA, SQIVND (reference sequence). This CDR3 is built from 14 residues. CDR3 amino acids: CASSSWQANTEAFF. Here the CDR3 DNA reads TGTGCCAGTAGTTCGTGGCAGGCGAACACTGAAGCTTTCTTT.

In this sample, this clone turned up once. The V and J genes are TRBV30 and TRBJ1-2; the D gene is possibly TRBD1 (5 bases). The CDR3 spans 14 residues. V was shortened by 0 bases and J by 4 bases, with 12 bases between the two germline ends. CDR1 is GTSNPN, CDR2 SVGIG, per germline (reference sequence). The DNA for the CDR3 is TGTGCCTGGAGTGTACGAAGGGGCGGCTATGGCTACACCTTC. Encoded protein: CAWSVRRGGYGYTF.

This chain connects TRBV7-9 to TRBJ1-1; 9 bases are a match to TRBD1. The V and J ends lost 2 bases and 4 bases, in that order; junction bases with no gene match: 2. CDR1 is SEHNR and CDR2 is FQNEAQ in the germline V gene (reference sequence). The CDR3 length is 14 residues. CDR3: CASSLTGGITEAFF. CDR3 coding DNA: TGTGCCAGCAGCTTAACAGGGGGCATCACTGAAGCTTTCTTT. The full variable domain, rest sourced from reference TRBV7-9 and TRBJ1-1, is DTGVSQNPRHKITKRGQNVTFRCDPISEHNRLYWYRQTLGQGPEFLTYFQNEAQLEKSRLLSDRFSAERPKGSFSTLEIQRTEQGDSAMYLCASSLTGGITEAFFGQGTRLTVV.

V is TRBV30 and J is TRBJ1-3; D perhaps matches TRBD1 (5 bases). Per the germline V gene, CDR1 is GTSNPN and CDR2 is SVGIG (reference sequence). Trimming stripped 0 bases from V and 0 bases from J, with 18 bases between. CDR3 length equals 18 residues. DNA for the CDR3: TGTGCCTGGAGTGTACGCCAATGGGGCAGCCGCTCTGGAAACACCATATATTTT. Its protein product is CAWSVRQWGSRSGNTIYF.

This chain connects TRBV4-1 to TRBJ1-1; 9 nucleotides match TRBD1. This CDR3 spans 17 amino acids. The ends lost 4 bases at V and 6 bases at J; junction bases unmatched: 15. CDR1 is MGHRA and CDR2 is YSYEKL in the germline V gene. The CDR3 coding sequence is TGCGCCAGCAGCCCGTGGGACAGGGAGGGTCCGAGGGCTGAAGCTTTCTTT. Its translation is CASSPWDREGPRAEAFF.

This sequence joins TRBV9 and TRBJ1-2, with D perhaps matching TRBD1 (5 bases). V lost 4 bases and J 6 bases, leaving 22 bases between the germline ends. There are 16 residues in the CDR3. From germline, CDR1 is SGDLS and CDR2 YYNGEE. CDR3 region: CASSSRDSRTQHGYTF. The CDR3 region has the DNA TGTGCCAGCAGCTCGAGGGACTCCCGGACCCAGCATGGCTACACCTTC.

The chain couples TRBV29-1 to TRBJ1-4; a weak D match, TRBD1 (6 bases). The CDR3 sequence is 16 residues long. Germline CDR1 SQVTM, CDR2 ANQGSEA. The ends were cut back, 3 bases at V and 1 base at J, with 15 bases in the middle. Here the CDR3 reads CSVEGADGGTNEKLFF. CDR3 nucleotide sequence: TGCAGCGTTGAGGGGGCCGACGGCGGAACTAATGAAAAACTGTTTTTT.

The chain combines TRBV11-1 with TRBJ2-5; possible D gene TRBD2, 6 bases. The CDR3 is made up of 18 amino acids. V was pared by 0 bases and J by 5 bases, with 22 bases between. From germline, CDR1 is SGHAT and CDR2 FQDESV (reference sequence). The CDR3 nucleotides read TGTGCCAGCAGCTTAGCGATTCCTAGCGACAGCACACAGGAGACCCAGTACTTC. It encodes CASSLAIPSDSTQETQYF.

This clone was recorded a few times. This chain links TRBV10-2 with TRBJ2-3; possibly TRBD2 for D (6 bases). The germline gives CDR1 WSHSY, CDR2 SAAADI. With 1 base removed from V and 2 bases from J, the gap between germline ends came to 10 bases. This CDR3 is 15 amino acids long. DNA for the CDR3: TGCGCCAGCAGTGAGTTTGCGGGACCCACAGATACGCAGTATTTT. This sequence encodes CASSEFAGPTDTQYF.

The J gene is TRBJ2-7, the V gene TRBV19; 11 bases match TRBD1. Losses at the gene ends were 1 base for V and 1 base for J; bases not matched to a gene: 6. The germline V gene has CDR1 LNHDA and CDR2 SQIVND (reference sequence). The CDR3 loop spans 17 amino acids. The CDR3, as DNA: TGTGCCAGTAGTATAGCAGCGGGACAGGGGGTTTCCTACGAGCAGTACTTC. It specifies CASSIAAGQGVSYEQYF.

The chain links TRBV19 to TRBJ1-5; D is perhaps TRBD1 (5 bases). This CDR3 has 18 amino acids. Trimming left V 0 bases short and J 5 bases short, with 20 bases between. Germline V gives CDR1 LNHDA, CDR2 SQIVND (reference sequence). The CDR3 loop is CASSIDFLAGVLDQPQHF. In nucleotides, the CDR3 is TGTGCCAGTAGTATAGATTTCTTAGCGGGGGTCCTGGATCAGCCCCAGCATTTT.

This clone was counted a few times. The V gene is TRBV19, the J gene TRBJ1-2; no definite D call. CDR3 length: 13 residues. CDR1 and CDR2 from the germline V gene are LNHDA and SQIVND (reference sequence). Trimming cost V 5 bases and J 8 bases, with 15 bases left between them. Here the CDR3 reads CASSPGRVDGYTF. DNA for the CDR3: TGTGCCAGTAGTCCGGGAAGGGTCGACGGCTACACCTTC.

The J gene is TRBJ2-7, the V gene TRBV5-6; TRBD1 agrees at 9 bases. Trimming at V came to 4 bases and at J to 6 bases, leaving 5 bases not matched to a gene. Germline V gene sequence: CDR1 SGHDT, CDR2 YYEEEE. CDR3 length equals 13 residues. CDR3 DNA: TGTGCCAGCAGCACCGGACAGGGGAGCGAGCAGTACTTC. It is translated as CASSTGQGSEQYF.

The J gene is TRBJ1-6, the V gene TRBV18; D may be TRBD1 (6 bases). V lost 3 bases to trimming and J lost 11 bases, with 14 bases between them. CDR1 KGHSH and CDR2 LQKENI come from the germline V gene. CDR3 size: 14 residues. The CDR3 sequence is CASSPTTEGAPLHF. The DNA for the CDR3 is TGTGCCAGCTCACCTACGACAGAGGGGGCACCCCTCCACTTT.

This chain connects TRBV27 to TRBJ1-2; D not resolved. V was pared by 3 bases and J by 2 bases, with 13 bases between. In germline, CDR1 is MNHEY, CDR2 SMNVEV (reference sequence). The CDR3 consists of 15 residues. CDR3 in DNA: TGTGCCAGCAGTTTTCAGGCAAACGTCAACTATGGCTACACCTTC. Translated, it gives CASSFQANVNYGYTF.